This T cell receptor (beta chain) originates from a study of spatial heterogeneity in lung cancer. Study information: TCR and UMI combinations that were unique each appeared, on average, more than ten times in raw reads. Study outcomes and limitations: Blood carried ubiquitous expanded tumor TCRs more at resection than follow-up.

As to time point: blood at routine non-recurrence follow-up after resection. TCRs were sequenced from unsorted whole RNA of tumor, nontumor lung or PBMC. Between the trimmed V and J ends, which lost 3 bases and 5 bases, there was a span of 10 bases. CDR1 and CDR2 from the germline V gene are SGHDT and YYEEEE. CDR3 length: 13 amino acids. This clonotype was detected only a few times. Its cognate antigen is unknown. The library protocol tagged each TCR cDNA with a unique molecular identifier. Each CDR3 protein is one row after TCRdb ran MiXCR on the 5' RACE reads. The sample holds fewer than 150,000 distinct CDR3 sequences, roughly a tenth seen once.

V gene TRBV5-6 combines with J gene TRBJ2-3, with D perhaps assigned TRBD1 or TRBD2 (5 bases each). The source of this sequence is a female donor with early-stage non-small cell lung cancer. The material was PBMCs, obtained at follow-up. The DNA of the CDR3 is TGTGCCAGCAGCTCCGGGGCCGGAGATACGCAGTATTTT. Residues: CASSSGAGDTQYF. The full variable domain, completed using reference TRBV5-6 and TRBJ2-3, is DAGVTQSPTHLIKTRGQQVTLRCSPKSGHDTVSWYQQALGQGPQFIFQYYEEEERQRGNFPDRFSGHQFPNYSSELNVNALLLGDSALYLCASSSGAGDTQYFGPGTRLTVL.